Listed below are T cell receptor beta chains from one sample, sequenced in a study of blood T cells in healthy people across ages. TCRdb analysed the 5' RACE reads with MiXCR anew, one entry per CDR3 protein. The data show about 690,000 distinct CDR3 sequences, 40% to 45% seen once. Sequencing used blood. Every receptor here comes from a man older than 75 in good health. Both conserved end residues are part of each CDR3. The D gene is left open where the match is weak. The size of a clone is reported for some rows only, either as once, few or many, or as a class for expanded clones.

abundance	j_gene	d_gene	v_gene	CDR3aa	CDR3nt
few	TRBJ2-5	TRBD1	TRBV27	CASHRDRDETQYF	TGTGCCAGTCACCGGGACAGGGACGAGACCCAGTACTTC
NA	TRBJ2-1	NA	TRBV7-3	CASSSVFNNEQFF	TGTGCCAGCAGCTCGGTATTCAACAATGAGCAGTTCTTC
NA	TRBJ2-5	NA	TRBV6-2/TRBV6-3	CASSYYGAGVETQYF	TGTGCCAGCAGTTACTACGGGGCCGGGGTCGAGACCCAGTACTTC
NA	TRBJ1-2	NA	TRBV7-2	CASSWNGGYGYTF	TGTGCCAGCAGCTGGAACGGAGGCTATGGCTACACCTTC
NA	TRBJ1-1	NA	TRBV7-8	CASSAQEGSTEAFF	TGTGCCAGCAGCGCTCAAGAGGGTAGCACTGAAGCTTTCTTT
once	TRBJ2-4	NA	TRBV6-2/TRBV6-3	CASSYGGWDFSNIQYF	TGTGCCAGCAGTTACGGTGGCTGGGATTTTTCAAACATTCAGTACTTC
NA	TRBJ2-5	NA	TRBV7-6	CASSLATTGAGAQYF	TGTGCCAGCAGCTTAGCAACGACAGGTGCTGGGGCCCAGTACTTC
NA	TRBJ1-1	NA	TRBV5-1	CASSLGDLNTEAFF	TGCGCCAGCAGCTTGGGCGACCTGAACACTGAAGCTTTCTTT
NA	TRBJ2-7	NA	TRBV20-1	CSASAAADEQYF	TGCAGTGCTAGTGCCGCCGCGGACGAGCAGTACTTC
NA	TRBJ1-1	NA	TRBV6-6	CASSPITAMNTEAFF	TGTGCCAGCAGCCCTATAACAGCCATGAACACTGAAGCTTTCTTT
few	TRBJ2-7	TRBD2	TRBV28	CASSLPTSRSYEQYF	TGTGCCAGCAGCCTCCCGACTAGCCGTTCCTACGAGCAGTACTTC
NA	TRBJ2-1	TRBD2	TRBV6-2/TRBV6-3	CASSYVASGGDNEQFF	TGTGCCAGCAGTTACGTGGCTAGCGGGGGTGACAATGAGCAGTTCTTC
NA	TRBJ2-7	NA	TRBV30	CAWSVFDEQYF	TGTGCCTGGAGTGTATTCGATGAGCAGTACTTC
NA	TRBJ2-1	NA	TRBV10-3	CAISEPGGVEVGENEQFF	TGTGCCATCAGTGAGCCCGGTGGGGTGGAGGTAGGAGAGAATGAGCAGTTCTTC
NA	TRBJ1-6	TRBD1	TRBV6-5	CASSLSTGIHYNSPLHF	TGTGCCAGCAGTCTATCGACAGGGATTCATTATAATTCACCCCTCCACTTT
NA	TRBJ2-5	NA	TRBV28	CASSGQFQETQYF	TGTGCCAGCAGCGGACAGTTTCAAGAGACCCAGTACTTC
NA	TRBJ2-7	TRBD2	TRBV7-2	CASSLTSLAGGLYEQYF	TGTGCCAGCAGCCTTACCTCCTTAGCGGGGGGCCTCTACGAGCAGTACTTC
NA	TRBJ2-3	NA	TRBV27	CASSLDFGTDTQYF	TGTGCCAGCAGCCTTGACTTTGGCACAGATACGCAGTATTTT